The rows below give T cell receptor beta chains drawn from one sample of a study of long-term antiretroviral therapy in people with HIV. Assay used: immunoSEQ multiplex PCR; TCRdb lists only in-frame clones, some missing. Among 15,000 to 20,000 clones listed, roughly four fifths were seen once. The sequenced sample was unsorted PBMCs, obtained 2.5 years before starting antiretroviral therapy. The receptors shown here come from a woman aged 45-60 years with HIV. Both conserved end residues are trimmed from each CDR3. Fields, in order: V gene, CDR3 length, CDR3 protein.

v_gene: TRBV6-5
len: 13
CDR3aa: ASSDRGFGGNTIY

v_gene: TRBV6-5
len: 13
CDR3aa: ASSYSNRGSYEQY

v_gene: TRBV4-2
len: 12
CDR3aa: ASNLASGGGELF

v_gene: TRBV5-6
len: 12
CDR3aa: ASSPGPSLQPQH

v_gene: TRBV7-7
len: 11
CDR3aa: ASSPKWANEQF

v_gene: TRBV6-5
len: 12
CDR3aa: ASSSSTYTGELF

v_gene: TRBV4-1
len: 16
CDR3aa: ASSHRPNRGVSTDTQY

v_gene: TRBV7-2
len: 10
CDR3aa: ASSSDRVGYT

v_gene: TRBV30
len: 9
CDR3aa: AWSRLPSKH

v_gene: TRBV5-1
len: 13
CDR3aa: ASSLTDGRVYGYT

v_gene: TRBV29-1
len: 12
CDR3aa: SVVVGSGNSPLH

v_gene: TRBV9
len: 16
CDR3aa: ASSVATGGGGTTDTQY

v_gene: TRBV10-3
len: 12
CDR3aa: AISGEGSSTEQY

v_gene: TRBV7-3
len: 12
CDR3aa: ASSLSGSGNTIY

v_gene: TRBV7-2
len: 12
CDR3aa: ASSPKRDSYEQY